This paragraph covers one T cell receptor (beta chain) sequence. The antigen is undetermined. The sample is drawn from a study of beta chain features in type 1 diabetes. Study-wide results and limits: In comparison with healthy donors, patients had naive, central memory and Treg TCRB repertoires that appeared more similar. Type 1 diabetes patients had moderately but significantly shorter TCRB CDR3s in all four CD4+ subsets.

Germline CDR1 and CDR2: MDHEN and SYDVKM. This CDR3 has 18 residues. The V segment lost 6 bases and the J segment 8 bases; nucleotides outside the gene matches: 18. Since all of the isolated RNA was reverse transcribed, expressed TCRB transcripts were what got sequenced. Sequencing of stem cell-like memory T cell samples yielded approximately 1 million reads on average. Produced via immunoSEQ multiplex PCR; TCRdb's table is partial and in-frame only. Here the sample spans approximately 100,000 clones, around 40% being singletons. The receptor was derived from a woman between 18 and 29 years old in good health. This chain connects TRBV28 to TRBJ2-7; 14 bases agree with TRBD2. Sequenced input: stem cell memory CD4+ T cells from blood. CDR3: CASSQGLAGATFIRKQYF. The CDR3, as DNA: TGTGCCAGCAGCCAGGGACTAGCGGGAGCCACGTTCATTAGGAAGCAGTACTTC. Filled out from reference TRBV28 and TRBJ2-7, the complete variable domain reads DVKVTQSSRYLVKRTGEKVFLECVQDMDHENMFWYRQDPGLGLRLIYFSYDVKMKEKGDIPEGYSVSREKKERFSLILESASTNQTSMYLCASSQGLAGATFIRKQYFGPGTRLTVT.